The 15 T cell receptor beta chains given below trace back to one sample, sequenced in a study of CD8+CD57+ T cells in acquired aplastic anemia. TCR beta VDJ and CDR3 profiles were obtained from a genomic DNA template. TCRdb reprocessed the reads via MiXCR and lists one record per CDR3 protein. Of 86,000 or so distinct CDR3 sequences listed, under 50% are singletons. Sequenced sample: sorted CD4+, CD8+, or CD8+CD57+ T cells (not recorded which) from PBMCs. Every receptor here comes from a human donor in good health, serving as a control.

This clonotype was picked up many times. The chain has TRBV4-1 and TRBJ2-1; TRBD1 matches 8 bases. Germline-derived CDR1 and CDR2 are MGHRA and YSYEKL. The V segment lost 4 bases and the J segment 9 bases; nucleotides outside the gene matches: 8. This CDR3 contains 14 residues. The CDR3 DNA is TGCGCCAGCAGCCCAGGACAGGGTCGGGGTGAGCAGTTCTTC. This gives the protein CASSPGQGRGEQFF.

Points on this clonotype: Because the CDR3's place on the DNA is in doubt, the DNA is left out and the CDR3 is given as listed by TCRdb. This chain links TRBV25-1 with TRBJ1-1. Germline values: CDR1 MGHDK, CDR2 SYGVNS. With termini counted, the CDR3 has 23 amino acids. The CDR3 protein is CASSALAGAGDTQYFGPGTEAFF.

This rearrangement joins TRBV5-1 to TRBJ1-2; 11 bases agree with TRBD1. Germline CDR1 and CDR2: SGHRS and YFSETQ. The CDR3 totals 14 residues. J gave up 7 bases and V 0 bases, and 2 bases lay outside the gene matches. In DNA, the CDR3 is TGCGCCAGCAGCTTGGCAGGGACAGGGGGTGGCTACACCTTC. Translating gives CASSLAGTGGGYTF.

The chain is built from TRBV10-3 and TRBJ2-1; a possible D gene is TRBD2 (6 bases). Between the trimmed V and J ends, which lost 6 bases and 4 bases, there was a span of 16 bases. This CDR3 region has 15 residues. The V gene's germline CDR1 is ENHRY and CDR2 SYGVKD. The CDR3: CAIRYAGMGYNEQFF. The CDR3 DNA reads as TGTGCCATCAGGTATGCGGGGATGGGGTACAATGAGCAGTTCTTC.

This clonotype was observed many times. This chain connects TRBV7-9 to TRBJ2-1; D remains unclear. The CDR3 sequence is 13 residues long. Germline-derived CDR1 and CDR2 are SEHNR and FQNEAQ (reference sequence). The germline V and J ends were trimmed by 5 bases and 9 bases, with 14 bases remaining between them. CDR3 in amino acids: CASSSQPGGEQFF. The DNA for the CDR3 is TGTGCCAGCAGCAGCCAACCAGGCGGTGAGCAGTTCTTC.

This clonotype occurred a few times. CDR3 sequence reads: CASSETGQGGNSPLHF. In nucleotides, the CDR3 is TGTGCCAGCAGTGAAACGGGACAGGGAGGGAATTCACCCCTCCACTTT. V and J are TRBV25-1 and TRBJ1-6; 9 bases are a match to TRBD1. V shed 2 bases and J 7 bases; nucleotides not matched to a gene: 6. CDR1 and CDR2 from the germline V gene are MGHDK and SYGVNS. The CDR3 is 16 residues long.

The V gene is TRBV15, the J gene TRBJ1-6, with a weak D call TRBD1 (6 bases). The CDR3 has 15 amino acids. CDR1 is LNHNV and CDR2 is YYDKDF in the germline V gene (reference sequence). V lost 1 base and J 7 bases, leaving 11 bases between the germline ends. The chain's CDR3 is CATSRGTGTNSPLHF. CDR3 DNA sequence: TGTGCCACCAGCAGAGGAACAGGGACCAATTCACCCCTCCACTTT.

The sample holds one count of this clonotype. The chain joins TRBV10-3 to TRBJ2-3; D is possibly TRBD2 (6 bases). There are 15 residues in the CDR3. V lost 4 bases and J lost 4, with 15 bases in between. Germline CDR1 reads ENHRY; CDR2 reads SYGVKD. DNA for the CDR3: TGTGCCATCAGTGGACTAGACATTATCGCAGATACGCAGTATTTT. It is translated as CAISGLDIIADTQYF.

This clonotype was found a few times. The CDR3 end shows no conserved phenylalanine or tryptophan, and so a read error is likely. The chain links TRBV12-3 or TRBV12-4 to TRBJ1-1; D uncertain. Trimming shortened V by 3 bases and J by 0 bases, and 8 bases separated the two germline ends. The CDR3 spans 14 residues. The CDR3 loop is CASSFGEMNTEAFS. The CDR3 nucleotides read TGTGCCAGCAGTTTTGGGGAAATGAACACTGAAGCTTTCTCT.

The V and J genes are TRBV24-1 and TRBJ1-4, with D possibly matching TRBD1 (5 bases). V gave up 5 bases and J gave up 8 bases, with 14 bases separating them. This CDR3 region has 14 residues. CDR1 and CDR2 (germline): KGHDR, SFDVKD. CDR3 bases: TGTGCCACCAGTGCCGGCAGGGTGGGCGAAAAACTGTTTTTT. Its translation is CATSAGRVGEKLFF.

V is TRBV29-1 and J is TRBJ2-1; tentatively, D is TRBD2 (6 bases). The germline V gene has CDR1 SQVTM and CDR2 ANQGSEA. Between the trimmed V and J ends, which lost 7 bases and 8 bases, there was a span of 24 bases. The CDR3 is 15 amino acids. The CDR3 spells CSAGAAGQGGDEQFF. CDR3 nucleotide sequence: TGCAGCGCTGGGGCGGCGGGGCAGGGAGGCGATGAGCAGTTCTTC.

This clonotype was seen at least ten times. V usage is TRBV6-4 and J usage is TRBJ1-1; 8 positions agree with TRBD1. The CDR3 sequence is 14 residues long. The germline V gene encodes CDR1 MRHNA and CDR2 SNTAGT. Losses at the gene ends were 2 bases for V and 5 bases for J; bases not matched to a gene: 4. The DNA for the CDR3 is TGTGCCAGCAGTGACGGGGGACAGGCAACTGAAGCTTTCTTT. It is translated as CASSDGGQATEAFF.

J is TRBJ2-7 and V is TRBV29-1, with D possibly being TRBD1 (6 bases). CDR3 size: 14 residues. Germline CDR1 and CDR2: SQVTM and ANQGSEA. The V gene lost 3 bases and the J gene lost 6 bases, with 18 bases spanning the gap. For the CDR3, the DNA is TGCAGCGTTGAGCTACAGGGAGAAAGGGCCGAGCAGTACTTC. Its protein product is CSVELQGERAEQYF.

In its sample, this clonotype was seen many times. V usage is TRBV11-2 and J usage is TRBJ2-2; D not resolved. Trimming left V 4 bases short and J 1 base short, with 7 bases between. The CDR3 is 14 residues long. Germline V CDR1 and CDR2: SGHAT, FQNNGV. The CDR3 sequence is CASSSELNTGELFF. For the CDR3, the DNA is TGTGCCAGCAGCTCAGAACTGAACACCGGGGAGCTGTTTTTT. The variable domain in full, with the rest retrieved from reference TRBV11-2 and TRBJ2-2, is EAGVAQSPRYKIIEKRQSVAFWCNPISGHATLYWYQQILGQGPKLLIQFQNNGVVDDSQLPKDRFSAERLKGVDSTLKIQPAKLEDSAVYLCASSSELNTGELFFGEGSRLTVL.

The chain joins TRBV20-1 to TRBJ2-7; 8 bases align to TRBD1. With 6 bases clipped from V and 3 bases from J, the junction kept 7 bases outside the gene matches. The CDR3 has 13 residues. CDR1 DFQATT and CDR2 SNEGSKA come from the germline V gene (reference sequence). For the CDR3, the DNA is TGCAGTGCAATGGGACAGGACATCTACGAGCAGTACTTC. Protein sequence: CSAMGQDIYEQYF.